This TCR beta chain was captured by sequencing in a study of identical twins. Broader study findings: Beta clonotypes that were abundant in cord blood contained fewer insertions, a pattern absent from memory repertoires.

V lost 0 bases and J 8 bases, leaving 7 bases between the germline ends. The CDR3 has 12 residues. Germline-derived CDR1 and CDR2 are MNHEY and SVGAGI. This clonotype was observed many times. The antigen is not known. Using its own MiXCR run on the 5' RACE reads, TCRdb lists one record per CDR3 protein. In the table there are 690,000 or so distinct CDR3 sequences, roughly 6% of which are singletons. The chain recombines TRBV6-5 with TRBJ1-1, with D hard to call. The sample taken for sequencing was naive T cells sorted from blood. The clonotype comes from a man aged 18 to 30 in good health. DNA of the CDR3: TGTGCCAGCAGTTACTCGGCGGGGGAAGCTTTCTTT. Protein product: CASSYSAGEAFF.